This T cell receptor beta chain was sequenced during a study of blood T cell repertoires in COVID-19. Study summary: COVID-19 samples collected from the United States, Italy and Spain covered acute and convalescent phases. The analysed material was cDNA or gDNA that came from T cells, B-cell-depleted T cells, or PBMCs.

Seattle cases were enrolled at active infection and followed longitudinally. Germline CDR1 and CDR2: PRHDT and FYEKMQ (reference sequence). The CDR3 sequence is 13 residues long. Trimming cost V 1 base and J 1 base, with 4 bases left between them. How the authors handled the data: Reference gene primer amplification yielded estimated nucleated cell counts. The method was immunoSEQ multiplex PCR; TCRdb's version includes in-frame clones alone and lacks a portion of them. The D gene and trimming were derived from the DNA, and the V and J assignments and clone size from that table. The sample contains some 130,000 clones, 86% of which appear only once. Turning to this clone: The same CDR3 is also encoded by other DNA sequences in this sample.

Material: peripheral blood. The V gene is TRBV13, the J gene TRBJ1-1; D gene ambiguous. The receptor was derived from an older woman with COVID-19, enrolled during active disease. For the CDR3, the DNA is TGTGCCAGCAGCTTAGACAGGAACACTGAAGCTTTCTTT. Translated: CASSLDRNTEAFF.